The 30 T cell receptor beta chains listed next were all sequenced from one sample in a study of blood T cell repertoires in COVID-19. TCRdb's table, derived via immunoSEQ multiplex PCR, lists solely in-frame clones and lacks some. The data show roughly 50,000 clones, with more than 85% seen just once and about 6.3% held by the top ten. Specimen: peripheral blood. These receptors came from a man aged 45-65 years with active COVID-19.

The CDR3 region has the DNA TGTGCCAGCAACGTTCGGGGGGTAGAAAAACTGTTTTTT. Translation gives CASNVRGVEKLFF. V gene TRBV28 combines with J gene TRBJ1-4; D perhaps matches TRBD1 (5 bases). The CDR3 is made up of 13 amino acids. V lost 7 bases to trimming and J lost 8 bases, with 14 bases between them. In germline, CDR1 is MDHEN, CDR2 SYDVKM.

This sequence joins TRBV6-5 and TRBJ2-7, with 10 bases that match TRBD2. The CDR3 covers 13 residues. Germline V CDR1 and CDR2: MNHEY, SVGAGI. After removal of 7 bases from V and 2 bases from J, the junction contained 2 bases not matched to a gene. The CDR3 here is CASKREGTYEQYF. CDR3 coding DNA: TGTGCCAGCAAGCGGGAGGGGACCTACGAGCAGTACTTC.

The rearrangement uses TRBV7-2 and TRBJ2-2; TRBD2 might be the D (6 bases). The V gene lost 3 bases and the J gene lost 5 bases, with 10 bases spanning the gap. This CDR3 region has 14 residues. The germline V gene has CDR1 SGHTA and CDR2 FQGNSA. The CDR3 region is CASSFSGLTGELFF. CDR3 bases: TGTGCCAGCAGCTTTTCGGGACTTACCGGGGAGCTGTTTTTT.

The V and J genes are TRBV24-1 and TRBJ1-2; D remains ambiguous. V lost 2 bases, J lost 5 bases, and 11 bases lay in between. The CDR3 consists of 14 residues. Germline values: CDR1 KGHDR, CDR2 SFDVKD. This CDR3 is CATSDSRTGYGYTF. In nucleotides, the CDR3 is TGTGCCACCAGTGATTCCAGAACGGGGTATGGCTACACCTTC.

This clone has a single count. The genes are TRBV19 and TRBJ2-7; 11 nucleotides agree with TRBD2. The CDR3 has 15 amino acids. The germline V gene encodes CDR1 LNHDA and CDR2 SQIVND (reference sequence). Trimming removed 8 bases from V and 5 bases from J; junction bases left unmatched: 11. The CDR3 nucleotides read TGTGCCAGTCCGGGGGCTAGCGGGAGGACCCACGAGCAGTACTTC. Translation gives CASPGASGRTHEQYF.

This rearrangement joins TRBV2 to TRBJ2-1; TRBD2 is a possible D gene (6 bases). Germline-derived CDR1 and CDR2 are SNHLY and FYNNEI. The V gene lost 6 bases and the J gene lost 8 bases, with 17 bases spanning the gap. This CDR3 region has 14 residues. The CDR3 sequence is CASRDTRGSHEQFF. CDR3 in DNA: TGTGCCAGCAGGGATACGCGGGGTTCCCATGAGCAGTTCTTC.

The V call is TRBV24-1, the J call TRBJ2-1, with D tentatively TRBD1 (5 bases). Trimming stripped 12 bases from V and 9 bases from J, with 17 bases between. Germline V gives CDR1 KGHDR, CDR2 SFDVKD. The CDR3 runs to 12 residues. CDR3 amino acids: CAAGAGSGEQFF. CDR3 coding DNA: TGTGCCGCCGGAGCAGGGTCGGGTGAGCAGTTCTTC.

The chain uses TRBV2 and TRBJ2-1; 14 bases are a match to TRBD2. The junction had 6 bases not matched to a gene; V was cut back by 6 bases and J by 8 bases. This CDR3 spans 15 amino acids. Germline values: CDR1 SNHLY, CDR2 FYNNEI. In nucleotides, the CDR3 is TGTGCCAGCAGGCTGGGACTAGCGGGAGCCGATGAGCAGTTCTTC. Translating gives CASRLGLAGADEQFF.

This chain connects TRBV5-1 to TRBJ2-7; the D gene is possibly TRBD2 (6 bases). CDR1 SGHRS and CDR2 YFSETQ come from the germline V gene. The CDR3 loop spans 16 amino acids. With 0 bases removed from V and 2 bases from J, the gap between germline ends came to 15 bases. CDR3 sequence reads: CASSLVPGLKTYEQYF. CDR3 bases: TGCGCCAGCAGCTTGGTACCGGGACTCAAGACCTACGAGCAGTACTTC. Full variable domain (rest looked up from reference TRBV5-1 and TRBJ2-7): KAGVTQTPRYLIKTRGQQVTLSCSPISGHRSVSWYQQTPGQGLQFLFEYFSETQRNKGNFPGRFSGRQFSNSRSEMNVSTLELGDSALYLCASSLVPGLKTYEQYFGPGTRLTVT.

The V call is TRBV2, the J call TRBJ2-2, with 7 bases aligning to TRBD1. CDR1 SNHLY and CDR2 FYNNEI come from the germline V gene. There are 17 residues in the CDR3. The V gene end was trimmed by 5 bases and the J gene end by 3 bases; junction bases not matched to a gene: 12. DNA for the CDR3: TGTGCCAGCAGTCAGATTAGAGGACAGGATCACACCGGGGAGCTGTTTTTT. Its translation is CASSQIRGQDHTGELFF.

The chain couples TRBV6-1 to TRBJ1-6; tentatively, D is TRBD1 (5 bases). Trimming took off 2 bases at V and 4 bases at J, with 15 bases between the two ends. In germline, CDR1 is MNHNS, CDR2 SASEGT. The CDR3 totals 17 residues. The CDR3 nucleotides are TGTGCCAGCAGTGAACTGTATCAGGGCTTATATAATTCACCCCTCCACTTT. Translation: CASSELYQGLYNSPLHF.

The chain links TRBV9 to TRBJ2-2; possible D gene TRBD2, 6 bases. The germline V and J ends were trimmed by 0 bases and 4 bases, with 7 bases remaining between them. The CDR3 has 14 amino acids. Looked up from germline, CDR1 is SGDLS and CDR2 is YYNGEE. The CDR3 loop reads CASSVAGGTGELFF. The DNA of the CDR3 is TGTGCCAGCAGCGTAGCCGGGGGCACCGGGGAGCTGTTTTTT.

This chain connects TRBV11-3 to TRBJ2-3; 8 nucleotides line up with TRBD2. This CDR3 comprises 17 residues. The ends lost 1 base at V and 4 bases at J; junction bases unmatched: 10. Germline values: CDR1 SGHNT, CDR2 YENEEA. The CDR3 here is CASSLGVAGRTSDTQYF. CDR3 coding DNA: TGTGCCAGCAGCTTAGGGGTAGCGGGGAGGACTTCAGATACGCAGTATTTT.

The chain links TRBV5-5 to TRBJ1-1; 8 nucleotides line up with TRBD1. Germline CDR1 SGHKS, CDR2 YYEKEE (reference sequence). The CDR3 is 13 amino acids. Trimming took 5 bases from V and 4 from J; bases not matched to a gene: 4. CDR3 loop: CASSTTGGTEAFF. In DNA form, the CDR3 reads TGTGCCAGCAGTACCACAGGGGGCACTGAAGCTTTCTTT.

The chain uses TRBV4-3 and TRBJ2-5, with 7 bases matching TRBD2. V was pared by 4 bases and J by 2 bases, with 10 bases of the junction left unmatched. CDR3 length equals 16 residues. CDR1 LGHNA and CDR2 YSLEER come from the germline V gene. DNA for the CDR3: TGCGCCAGCAGCCCGGAGAGGACTAGAGGACAAGAGACCCAGTACTTC. Amino acids: CASSPERTRGQETQYF.

The chain couples TRBV27 to TRBJ2-2, with a possible D match to TRBD2 (6 bases). Germline CDR1 is MNHEY and CDR2 is SMNVEV (reference sequence). This CDR3 spans 16 amino acids. V was cut by 2 bases and J by 0 bases, with 10 bases left in between. Written as DNA, the CDR3 is TGTGCCAGCAGTTTAAGTGCGGGGTCGAACACCGGGGAGCTGTTTTTT. The encoded protein is CASSLSAGSNTGELFF.

The rearrangement uses TRBV5-1 and TRBJ2-3, with 10 bases that match TRBD2. The germline gives CDR1 SGHRS, CDR2 YFSETQ. The CDR3 consists of 16 residues. Trimming removed 3 bases from V and 4 bases from J; junction bases left unmatched: 8. CDR3 amino acids: CASSWKPSGSSDTQYF. Written as DNA, the CDR3 is TGCGCCAGCAGCTGGAAGCCTAGCGGGAGTTCAGATACGCAGTATTTT.

The chain recombines TRBV6-4 with TRBJ2-1, with D perhaps TRBD1 (6 bases). V shed 0 bases and J shed 3 bases, with 9 bases lying between them. Germline V lookup: CDR1 MRHNA, CDR2 SNTAGT. This CDR3 is 15 amino acids long. CDR3 coding DNA: TGTGCCAGCAGTGACTCAGCCAGGGGCTACAATGAGCAGTTCTTC. Amino acids: CASSDSARGYNEQFF.

The rearrangement links TRBV10-3 to TRBJ2-3, with D possibly matching TRBD2 (7 bases). The CDR3 runs to 15 residues. The germline V gene has CDR1 ENHRY and CDR2 SYGVKD. Trimming cost V 6 bases and J 3 bases, with 16 bases left between them. CDR3 nucleotides: TGTGCCATCAGGGGGGGGGCCTTAGCGACAGATACGCAGTATTTT. This codes for CAIRGGALATDTQYF.

This clone has only one observation. The chain recombines TRBV3-1 (or the pseudogene TRBV3-2) with TRBJ2-1, with 8 bases lining up with TRBD2. V lost 2 bases and J lost 3; bases outside the gene matches: 6. Germline V gene lookup returns CDR1 LGHDT and CDR2 YNNKEL (reference sequence). The CDR3 consists of 16 residues. CDR3 DNA sequence: TGTGCCAGCAGCCAACAGCGGGAGCTGATCTACAATGAGCAGTTCTTC. It is translated as CASSQQRELIYNEQFF.

The chain employs TRBV6-1 and TRBJ2-1, with TRBD2 identical over 13 bases. The CDR3 length is 18 residues. V shed 0 bases and J 7 bases; nucleotides not matched to a gene: 9. Germline-derived CDR1 and CDR2 are MNHNS and SASEGT. As DNA, the CDR3 is TGTGCCAGCAGTGAAGCGCCTGGGACTAGCGGGAAGAAAAATGAGCAGTTCTTC. Protein product: CASSEAPGTSGKKNEQFF.

This chain uses TRBV9 with TRBJ2-3, with 7 bases lining up with TRBD2. The V segment lost 0 bases and the J segment 5 bases; nucleotides outside the gene matches: 9. CDR1 and CDR2 (germline): SGDLS, YYNGEE. The CDR3 has 16 amino acids. The CDR3 nucleotides read TGTGCCAGCAGCGTAGGCGAGGGAGGGCCCGGAGATACGCAGTATTTT. As protein: CASSVGEGGPGDTQYF.

The V gene is TRBV12-5, the J gene TRBJ2-3; no reliable D call. Between the trimmed V and J ends, which lost 9 bases and 0 bases, there was a span of 7 bases. From germline, CDR1 is LGHNT and CDR2 FRNRAP. This CDR3 has 12 amino acids. The CDR3 coding sequence is TGTGCTAGCCAGATTAGCACAGATACGCAGTATTTT. Its translation: CASQISTDTQYF.

The V call is TRBV11-2, the J call TRBJ2-7; D is perhaps TRBD2 (6 bases). The CDR3 extends over 15 amino acids. V lost 4 bases and J 2 bases, leaving 15 bases between the germline ends. Germline loops: CDR1 SGHAT, CDR2 FQNNGV. CDR3 region: CASSSTGLSPYEQYF. The CDR3 DNA reads as TGTGCCAGCAGCTCCACGGGACTCTCTCCCTACGAGCAGTACTTC.

The chain links TRBV10-3 to TRBJ2-1, with TRBD2 identical over 13 bases. The length of the CDR3 is 16 residues. Looked up from germline, CDR1 is ENHRY and CDR2 is SYGVKD. The junction had 6 bases not matched to a gene; V was cut back by 3 bases and J by 7 bases. The CDR3 bases are TGTGCCATCAGTGAACTAGCGGGGGGGCCGGGTAATGAGCAGTTCTTC. Residues: CAISELAGGPGNEQFF.

The V and J genes are TRBV7-2 and TRBJ2-5; 8 nucleotides line up with TRBD2. After removal of 5 bases from V and 9 bases from J, the junction contained 5 bases not matched to a gene. Germline V gene data show CDR1 as SGHTA and CDR2 as FQGNSA. CDR3 length: 12 residues. The CDR3 DNA reads TGTGCCAGCAGCGTTCCGGGAGGGGCCCAGTACTTC. This translates into CASSVPGGAQYF.

The gene calls are TRBV4-2 and TRBJ2-1; 8 nucleotides line up with TRBD2. The germline V gene has CDR1 LGHNA and CDR2 YNFKEQ. The CDR3 has 16 residues. Losses at the gene ends were 0 bases for V and 10 bases for J; bases not matched to a gene: 11. CDR3 sequence reads: CASSQEAGGLSGEQFF. The CDR3 DNA sequence: TGTGCCAGCAGCCAAGAGGCGGGAGGCCTTTCTGGGGAGCAGTTCTTC.

The chain combines TRBV30 with TRBJ1-3, with D uncertain. Trimming cost V 2 bases and J 2 bases, with 16 bases left between them. CDR3 length: 16 amino acids. CDR1 and CDR2 from the germline V gene are GTSNPN and SVGIG (reference sequence). The DNA of the CDR3 is TGTGCCTGGAGTAGCGGTAATTTGGTAACTGGAAACACCATATATTTT. It yields the protein CAWSSGNLVTGNTIYF.

The chain links TRBV29-1 to TRBJ2-1; 8 bases agree with TRBD1. V dropped 0 bases and J dropped 8; count of bases not matched to a gene: 15. CDR3 length: 17 amino acids. The germline V gene encodes CDR1 SQVTM and CDR2 ANQGSEA. CDR3 DNA sequence: TGCAGCGTTGAAGACCCAATAGGGACAGGCCTCTTGTATGAGCAGTTCTTC. It yields the protein CSVEDPIGTGLLYEQFF.

The CDR3 spells CASRASGLYNEQFF. The CDR3 DNA is TGTGCCAGCCGTGCTAGCGGTCTCTACAATGAGCAGTTCTTC. The chain employs TRBV27 and TRBJ2-1, with 7 bases aligning to TRBD2. The junction had 7 bases not matched to a gene; V was cut back by 8 bases and J by 3 bases. CDR3 length equals 14 residues. Germline V lookup: CDR1 MNHEY, CDR2 SMNVEV (reference sequence).